These 12 T cell receptor beta chains were sequenced from one sample in a study of shared clonotypes between healthy human individuals. Produced via immunoSEQ multiplex PCR; TCRdb's table is partial and in-frame only. The sample yields about 690,000 clones, 90% seen once. The sequenced sample was memory CD8+ T cells from PBMCs. As for subset: CD45RO+ cells pooled with CCR7-negative TemRA cells. These receptors came from a man younger than 35 in good health. Some clones in this sample may be carry-over from other donors' samples.

The rearrangement links TRBV4-2 to TRBJ1-2; tentative D call: TRBD1 (5 bases). The CDR3 is made up of 12 amino acids. Germline CDR1 and CDR2: LGHNA and YNFKEQ. V gave up 3 bases and J gave up 12 bases, with 14 bases separating them. The CDR3 coding sequence is TGTGCCAGCAGCCAGGGGACCGGGACGGACACCTTC. This encodes CASSQGTGTDTF.

This chain connects TRBV4-2 to TRBJ2-1; 12 bases align to TRBD2. Unmatched junction bases numbered 9, after V lost 4 bases and J lost 8 bases. Germline CDR1 reads LGHNA; CDR2 reads YNFKEQ. CDR3 length: 16 amino acids. The CDR3 here is CASSPLAGGQVDEQFF. CDR3 bases: TGTGCCAGCAGCCCTCTAGCGGGAGGGCAGGTAGATGAGCAGTTCTTC.

V is TRBV6-1 and J is TRBJ2-7; D is uncertain. The CDR3 is 13 amino acids. Trimming removed 2 bases at V and 0 bases at J, with 5 bases between. Germline lookup yields CDR1 MNHNS and CDR2 SASEGT. The CDR3 DNA is TGTGCCAGCAGTGAAAGTCCCTCCTACGAGCAGTACTTC. Protein product: CASSESPSYEQYF.

The J gene is TRBJ1-2, the V gene TRBV2; D is possibly TRBD1 (6 bases). CDR3 length: 15 amino acids. Trimming pared 8 bases from V and 5 bases from J, leaving 21 bases between. In germline, CDR1 is SNHLY, CDR2 FYNNEI. The CDR3 DNA sequence: TGTGCCAGCCTTACCACTGATACAGGGACATATGGCTACACCTTC. Its translation is CASLTTDTGTYGYTF. The full variable domain, with the rest looked up from reference TRBV2 and TRBJ1-2, is EPEVTQTPSHQVTQMGQEVILRCVPISNHLYFYWYRQILGQKVEFLVSFYNNEISEKSEIFDDQFSVERPDGSNFTLKIRSTKLEDSAMYFCASLTTDTGTYGYTFGSGTRLTVV.

This chain links TRBV10-3 with TRBJ2-7, with 9 bases matching TRBD1. From germline, CDR1 is ENHRY and CDR2 SYGVKD. J lost 4 bases, V lost 0 bases, and 4 bases had no gene match. This CDR3 comprises 15 residues. The CDR3 here is CAISESGQGPYEQYF. The CDR3 bases are TGTGCCATCAGTGAGTCGGGACAGGGTCCATACGAGCAGTACTTC.

This rearrangement joins TRBV9 to TRBJ2-1; no definite D call. Trimming cost V 4 bases and J 4 bases, with 9 bases left between them. The CDR3 consists of 13 residues. CDR1 and CDR2 (germline): SGDLS, YYNGEE. The CDR3, as DNA: TGTGCCAGCAGCTCTCTTGAGTACAATGAGCAGTTCTTC. Its translation: CASSSLEYNEQFF.

The J gene is TRBJ2-5, the V gene TRBV27; perhaps D is TRBD1 or TRBD2 (6 bases each). This CDR3 has 16 residues. CDR1 is MNHEY and CDR2 is SMNVEV in the germline V gene (reference sequence). The V gene lost 4 bases and the J gene lost 5 bases, with 20 bases spanning the gap. The CDR3 protein is CASSSWAGEDPETQYF. CDR3 DNA sequence: TGTGCCAGCAGTTCTTGGGCAGGGGAGGATCCGGAGACCCAGTACTTC.

The chain has TRBV7-2 and TRBJ2-1; TRBD2 aligns across 15 bases. J lost 3 bases, V lost 6 bases, and 6 bases had no gene match. The CDR3 runs to 17 residues. Germline V CDR1 and CDR2: SGHTA, FQGNSA. CDR3 region: CASRGTSGRLLYNEQFF. For the CDR3, the DNA is TGTGCCAGCAGGGGGACTAGCGGGAGGTTGCTCTACAATGAGCAGTTCTTC.

The V and J genes are TRBV27 and TRBJ1-4; no reliable D call. The germline V and J ends were trimmed by 3 bases and 1 base, with 6 bases remaining between them. Germline assignment: CDR1 MNHEY and CDR2 SMNVEV (reference sequence). This CDR3 spans 14 amino acids. The CDR3 coding sequence is TGTGCCAGCAGTTTCTTTGGAACTAATGAAAAACTGTTTTTT. This encodes CASSFFGTNEKLFF. Full variable domain (rest looked up from reference TRBV27 and TRBJ1-4): EAQVTQNPRYLITVTGKKLTVTCSQNMNHEYMSWYRQDPGLGLRQIYYSMNVEVTDKGDVPEGYKVSRKEKRNFPLILESPSPNQTSLYFCASSFFGTNEKLFFGSGTQLSVL.

V gene TRBV11-1 combines with J gene TRBJ2-1; D is possibly TRBD2 (5 bases). This CDR3 is built from 17 residues. Trimming shortened V by 5 bases and J by 10 bases, and 27 bases separated the two germline ends. The germline V gene encodes CDR1 SGHAT and CDR2 FQDESV (reference sequence). The CDR3: CASSPEGLPGGRGEQFF. CDR3 nucleotide sequence: TGTGCCAGCAGCCCCGAAGGGCTCCCCGGAGGCCGAGGGGAGCAGTTCTTC.

This clone was recorded once. The gene calls are TRBV5-6 and TRBJ1-1; TRBD1 matches at 10 bases. CDR3 size: 15 residues. Trimming removed 4 bases from V and 4 bases from J; junction bases left unmatched: 7. CDR1 and CDR2 from the germline V gene are SGHDT and YYEEEE. The CDR3 spells CASSALGTGATEAFF. In DNA, the CDR3 is TGTGCCAGCAGCGCCTTAGGGACAGGGGCCACTGAAGCTTTCTTT.

V usage is TRBV9 and J usage is TRBJ2-3; 9 bases map to TRBD1. From germline, CDR1 is SGDLS and CDR2 YYNGEE. The CDR3 is made up of 16 amino acids. Trimming cost V 2 bases and J 3 bases; bases outside gene matches: 7. The CDR3 coding sequence is TGTGCCAGCAGCGTGGGGGGACAGGGATTGACAGATACGCAGTATTTT. Translation: CASSVGGQGLTDTQYF.